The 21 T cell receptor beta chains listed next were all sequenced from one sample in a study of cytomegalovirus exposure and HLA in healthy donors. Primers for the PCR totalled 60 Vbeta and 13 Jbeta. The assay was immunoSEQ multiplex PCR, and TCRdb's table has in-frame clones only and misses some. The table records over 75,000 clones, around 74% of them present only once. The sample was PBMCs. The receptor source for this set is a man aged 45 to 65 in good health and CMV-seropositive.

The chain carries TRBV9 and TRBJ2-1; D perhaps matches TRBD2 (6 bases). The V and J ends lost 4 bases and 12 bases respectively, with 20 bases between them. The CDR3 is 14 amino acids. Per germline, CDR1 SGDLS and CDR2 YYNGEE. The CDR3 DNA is TGTGCCAGCAGCCCCCGGGACTCCCCTGTCGGGCAGTTCTTC. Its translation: CASSPRDSPVGQFF.

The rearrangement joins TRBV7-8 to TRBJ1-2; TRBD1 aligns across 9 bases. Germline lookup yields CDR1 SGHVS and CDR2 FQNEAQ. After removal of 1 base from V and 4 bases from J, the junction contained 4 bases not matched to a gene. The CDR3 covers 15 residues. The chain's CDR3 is CASSLGGTGSYGYTF. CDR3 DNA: TGTGCCAGCAGCTTAGGTGGGACAGGGAGCTATGGCTACACCTTC.

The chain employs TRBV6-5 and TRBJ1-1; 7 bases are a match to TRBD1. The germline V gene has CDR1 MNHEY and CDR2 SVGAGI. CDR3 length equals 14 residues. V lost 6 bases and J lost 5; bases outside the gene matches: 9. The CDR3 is CASSKTTGNTEAFF. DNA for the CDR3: TGTGCCAGCAGCAAGACGACAGGGAATACTGAAGCTTTCTTT.

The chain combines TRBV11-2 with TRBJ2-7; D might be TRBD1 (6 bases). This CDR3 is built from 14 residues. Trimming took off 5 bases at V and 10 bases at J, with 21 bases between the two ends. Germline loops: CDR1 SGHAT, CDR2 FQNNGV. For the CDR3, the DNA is TGTGCCAGCAGCCCAACGGGACATGACCCCTCTCAGTACTTC. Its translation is CASSPTGHDPSQYF.

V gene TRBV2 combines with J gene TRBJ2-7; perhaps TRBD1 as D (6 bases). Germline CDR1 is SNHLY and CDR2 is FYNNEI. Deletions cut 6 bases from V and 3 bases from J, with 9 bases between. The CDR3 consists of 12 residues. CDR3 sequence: CASSGDIYEQYF. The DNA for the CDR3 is TGTGCCAGCAGCGGGGACATCTACGAGCAGTACTTC.

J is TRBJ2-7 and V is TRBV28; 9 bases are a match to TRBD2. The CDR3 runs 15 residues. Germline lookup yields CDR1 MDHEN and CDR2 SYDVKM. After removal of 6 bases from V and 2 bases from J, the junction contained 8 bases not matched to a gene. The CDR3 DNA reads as TGTGCCAGCAGCTCCCTCGGCGGGGGGGCCTACGAGCAGTACTTC. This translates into CASSSLGGGAYEQYF.

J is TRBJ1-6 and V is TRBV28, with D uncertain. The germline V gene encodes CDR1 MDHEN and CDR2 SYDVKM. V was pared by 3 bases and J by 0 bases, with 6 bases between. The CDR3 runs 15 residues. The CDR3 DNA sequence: TGTGCCAGCAGTTTCCCGAGCTCCTATAATTCACCCCTCCACTTT. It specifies CASSFPSSYNSPLHF.

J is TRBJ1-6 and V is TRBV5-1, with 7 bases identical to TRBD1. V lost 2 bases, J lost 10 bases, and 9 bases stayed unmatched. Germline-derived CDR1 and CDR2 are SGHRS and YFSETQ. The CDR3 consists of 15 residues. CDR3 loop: CASSFRQGRRSPLHF. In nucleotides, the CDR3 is TGCGCCAGCAGCTTCCGACAGGGAAGGAGATCACCCCTCCACTTT.

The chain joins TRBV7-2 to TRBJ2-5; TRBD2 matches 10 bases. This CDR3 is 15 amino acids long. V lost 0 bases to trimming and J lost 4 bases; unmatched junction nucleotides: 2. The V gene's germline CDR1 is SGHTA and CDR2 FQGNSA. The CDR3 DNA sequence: TGTGCCAGCAGCTTAGCTCTAGCGGGGGCAGAGACCCAGTACTTC. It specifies CASSLALAGAETQYF.

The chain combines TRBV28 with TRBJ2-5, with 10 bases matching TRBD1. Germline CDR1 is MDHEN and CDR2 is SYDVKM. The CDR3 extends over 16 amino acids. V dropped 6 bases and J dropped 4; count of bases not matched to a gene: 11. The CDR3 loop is CASRTPPGQGTETQYF. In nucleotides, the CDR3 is TGTGCCAGCAGGACCCCGCCGGGACAGGGGACAGAGACCCAGTACTTC. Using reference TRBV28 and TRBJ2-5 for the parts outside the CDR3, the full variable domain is DVKVTQSSRYLVKRTGEKVFLECVQDMDHENMFWYRQDPGLGLRLIYFSYDVKMKEKGDIPEGYSVSREKKERFSLILESASTNQTSMYLCASRTPPGQGTETQYFGPGTRLLVL.

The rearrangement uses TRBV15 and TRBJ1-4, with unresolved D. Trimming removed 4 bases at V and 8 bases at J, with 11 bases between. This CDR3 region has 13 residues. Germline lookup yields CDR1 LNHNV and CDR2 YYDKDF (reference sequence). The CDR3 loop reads CATSKNSGEKLFF. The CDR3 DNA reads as TGTGCCACCAGCAAGAACAGCGGGGAAAAACTGTTTTTT. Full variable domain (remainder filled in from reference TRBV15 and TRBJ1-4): DAMVIQNPRYQVTQFGKPVTLSCSQTLNHNVMYWYQQKSSQAPKLLFHYYDKDFNNEADTPDNFQSRRPNTSFCFLDIRSPGLGDTAMYLCATSKNSGEKLFFGSGTQLSVL.

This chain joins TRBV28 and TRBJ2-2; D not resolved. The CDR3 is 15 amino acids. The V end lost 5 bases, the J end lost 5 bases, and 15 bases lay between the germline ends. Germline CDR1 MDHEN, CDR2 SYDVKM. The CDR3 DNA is TGTGCCAGCAGTCGCCCGGTCCTCAGGACCGGGGAGCTGTTTTTT. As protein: CASSRPVLRTGELFF.

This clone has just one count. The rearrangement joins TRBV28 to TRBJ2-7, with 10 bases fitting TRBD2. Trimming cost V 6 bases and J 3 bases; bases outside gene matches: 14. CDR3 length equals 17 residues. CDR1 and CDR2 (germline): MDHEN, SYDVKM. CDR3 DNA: TGTGCCAGCAGCACTGGCAAACTAGCGGGGTCCCTCTACGAGCAGTACTTC. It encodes CASSTGKLAGSLYEQYF.

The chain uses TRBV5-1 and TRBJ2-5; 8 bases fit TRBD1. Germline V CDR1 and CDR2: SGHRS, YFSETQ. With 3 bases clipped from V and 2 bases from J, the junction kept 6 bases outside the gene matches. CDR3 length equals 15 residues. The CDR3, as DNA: TGCGCCAGCAGCTCGGACAGGGTGGGTCAAGAGACCCAGTACTTC. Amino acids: CASSSDRVGQETQYF.

CDR3 sequence: CATVSGSDSYEQYF. The CDR3 coding sequence is TGTGCCACCGTCAGCGGTTCTGACTCCTACGAGCAGTACTTC. The chain uses TRBV10-3 and TRBJ2-7; D may be TRBD2 (5 bases). The V end lost 10 bases, the J end lost 0 bases, and 16 bases lay between the germline ends. The CDR3 totals 14 residues. From germline, CDR1 is ENHRY and CDR2 SYGVKD.

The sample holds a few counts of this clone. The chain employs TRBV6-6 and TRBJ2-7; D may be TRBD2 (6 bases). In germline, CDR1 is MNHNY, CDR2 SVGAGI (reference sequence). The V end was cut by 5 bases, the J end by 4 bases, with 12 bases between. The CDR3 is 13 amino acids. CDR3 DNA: TGTGCCAGCAGTCGCCTCGGAGGGTACGAGCAGTACTTC. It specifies CASSRLGGYEQYF.

In nucleotides, the CDR3 is TGTGCCAGCAGCCCCCACGACGGGATCACTGAAGCTTTCTTT. Translated, it gives CASSPHDGITEAFF. The chain combines TRBV9 with TRBJ1-1; D remains unclear. Trimming took off 4 bases at V and 4 bases at J, with 14 bases between the two ends. The CDR3 spans 14 residues. Germline values: CDR1 SGDLS, CDR2 YYNGEE.

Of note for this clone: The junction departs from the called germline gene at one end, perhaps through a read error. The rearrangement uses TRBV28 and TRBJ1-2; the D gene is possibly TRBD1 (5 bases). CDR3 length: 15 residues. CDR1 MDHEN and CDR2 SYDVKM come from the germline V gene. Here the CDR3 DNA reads TGTGCCAGCAGTTTCCAGGGCAAATCTAACTATGGCTACCCCTTC. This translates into CASSFQGKSNYGYPF.

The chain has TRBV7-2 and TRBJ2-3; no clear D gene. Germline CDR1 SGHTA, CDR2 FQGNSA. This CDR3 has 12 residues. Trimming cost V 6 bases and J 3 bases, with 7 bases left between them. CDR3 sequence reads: CASSSITDTQYF. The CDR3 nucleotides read TGTGCCAGCAGTTCCATTACAGATACGCAGTATTTT.

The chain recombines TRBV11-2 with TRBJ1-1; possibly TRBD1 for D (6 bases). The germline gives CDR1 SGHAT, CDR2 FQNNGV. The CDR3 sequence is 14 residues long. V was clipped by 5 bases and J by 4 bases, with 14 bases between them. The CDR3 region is CASSTNAQGTEAFF. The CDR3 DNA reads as TGTGCCAGCAGCACGAACGCACAGGGCACTGAAGCTTTCTTT.

The CDR3 here is CASSLSGGAGGNYGYTF. The DNA for the CDR3 is TGTGCCAGCAGCTTGTCAGGGGGCGCGGGTGGGAACTATGGCTACACCTTC. This chain uses TRBV5-4 with TRBJ1-2, with 8 bases lining up with TRBD1. Germline CDR1 SGHNT, CDR2 YYREEE (reference sequence). V trimming: 1 base; J trimming: 2 bases; junction bases outside the gene matches: 10. This CDR3 is 17 amino acids long.